This T cell receptor (beta chain) came from a study of blood T cell repertoires in COVID-19 (dated by TCRdb to about 2020). Broadly, across the study: Collaborator samples came from the United States, Italy and Spain and covered acute and convalescent phases of COVID-19. The material from the prospective study consisted of cDNA or gDNA derived from T cells, B-cell-depleted T cells, or PBMCs. Deeply sampled blood TCRbeta repertoires from subjects exposed to, actively infected with, or recovered from COVID-19 were included in the dataset. The repertoires were made available in a free public database intended to serve as a resource for research on the immune response to SARS-CoV-2. Samples were obtained from the ongoing ImmuneRACE study (first 160 participants) and from some 1,200 subjects provided by 6 global collaborators. Nearly every sample came with metadata listing a de-identified subject ID, COVID-19 status, age in years and sex. Where HLA class I and class II types were available, the types were taken from metadata supplied by the sample provider, not from assay-based typing. General study outcomes and caveats: Clinical and demographic metadata were provided uncurated, with the amount varying by source and participant.

Whole blood was collected in K2EDTA tubes by collaborating institutions according to the institutions' own protocols. Collaborator samples were shipped for TCRbeta analysis as frozen whole blood, isolated PBMCs, or DNA extracted from either sample type. The germline V gene (reference sequence) provides CDR1 DFQATT and CDR2 SNEGSKA. The CDR3 spans 11 residues, from the cysteine through the phenylalanine. Only the CDR3 DNA stays, 33 bases, in frame from base 1. Trimming costs V 7 bases and J 3 bases, and their ends lie 10 bases apart. Of note for this clone: There is no known antigen for this receptor. Nothing much larger sits one base from this clone, and base qualities are not available.

TCRbeta CDR3 regions were amplified from genomic DNA using the immunoSEQ Assay, a bias-controlled multiplex PCR. In the source study's methods: Nucleated cell counts per sample were estimated from amplification of reference gene primers within the assay. Sequence reads were collapsed and filtered to measure the absolute abundance of every unique TCRbeta CDR3 rearrangement. For each sample, productive Simpson clonality was calculated as the square root of Simpson's diversity index over productive rearrangements. This is the immuneACCESS table as TCRdb keeps it, with only in-frame sequences that have V and J called. A part of the clones is gone; compared with another copy, unresolved V genes explain less than half, and the rest is unexplained. Clonal size and the V and J genes are those of that table, whereas D and trimming came from the DNA. This sample has 350,000 to 450,000 clones in its table, and roughly 85% of those were observed once. The leading ten clones occupy 3.5% to 4% of the sample.

This TCR derives from a young woman with acute or convalescent COVID-19. The receptor chain draws on TRBV20-1 and TRBJ2-7; TRBD1 is a weak D gene call, 5 bases matching. Sequencing was done on a sample of peripheral blood. The DNA sequence reads TGCAGTGTCTCAGGGAACTACGAGCAGTACTTC. This codes for CSVSGNYEQYF.